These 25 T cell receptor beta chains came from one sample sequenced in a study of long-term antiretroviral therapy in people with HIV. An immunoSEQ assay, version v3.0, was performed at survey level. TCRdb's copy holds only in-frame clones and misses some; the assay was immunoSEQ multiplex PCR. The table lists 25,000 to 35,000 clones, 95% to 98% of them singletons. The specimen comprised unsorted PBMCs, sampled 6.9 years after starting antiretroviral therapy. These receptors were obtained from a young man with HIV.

In nucleotides, the CDR3 is TGTGCCAGCAGCTTAGAGCGGGGGGGCGAGCAGTACTTC. As protein: CASSLERGGEQYF. This rearrangement joins TRBV7-2 to TRBJ2-7, with 10 bases matching TRBD2. The V and J ends lost 1 base and 6 bases, in that order; junction bases with no gene match: 0. The CDR3 length is 13 residues. From germline, CDR1 is SGHTA and CDR2 FQGNSA.

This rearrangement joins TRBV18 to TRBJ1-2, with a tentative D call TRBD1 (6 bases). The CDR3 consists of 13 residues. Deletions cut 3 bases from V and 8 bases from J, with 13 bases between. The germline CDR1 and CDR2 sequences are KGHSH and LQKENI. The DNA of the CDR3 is TGTGCCAGCTCACCCCTGGCAGGGGAAGGCTACACCTTC. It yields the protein CASSPLAGEGYTF.

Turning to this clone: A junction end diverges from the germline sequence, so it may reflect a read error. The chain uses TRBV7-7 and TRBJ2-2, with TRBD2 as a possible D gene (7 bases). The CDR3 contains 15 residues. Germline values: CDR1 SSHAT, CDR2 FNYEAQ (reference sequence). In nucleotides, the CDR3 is TGTGCTAGCAGCAAGGGGGGGGATGACACCGGGGAGCTGTTTTTT. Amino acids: CASSKGGDDTGELFF.

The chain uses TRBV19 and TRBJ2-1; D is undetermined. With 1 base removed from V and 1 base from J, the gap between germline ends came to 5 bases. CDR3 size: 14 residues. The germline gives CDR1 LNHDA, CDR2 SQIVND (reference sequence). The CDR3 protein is CASSIGASYNEQFF. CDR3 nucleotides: TGTGCCAGTAGTATAGGGGCTTCCTACAATGAGCAGTTCTTC. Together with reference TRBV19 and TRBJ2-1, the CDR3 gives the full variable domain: DGGITQSPKYLFRKEGQNVTLSCEQNLNHDAMYWYRQDPGQGLRLIYYSQIVNDFQKGDIAEGYSVSREKKESFPLTVTSAQKNPTAFYLCASSIGASYNEQFFGPGTRLTVL.

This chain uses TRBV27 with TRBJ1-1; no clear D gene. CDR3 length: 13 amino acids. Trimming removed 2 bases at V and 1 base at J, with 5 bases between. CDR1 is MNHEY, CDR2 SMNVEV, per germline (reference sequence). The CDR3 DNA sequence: TGTGCCAGCAGTTTAGAAAGGAACACTGAAGCTTTCTTT. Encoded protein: CASSLERNTEAFF.

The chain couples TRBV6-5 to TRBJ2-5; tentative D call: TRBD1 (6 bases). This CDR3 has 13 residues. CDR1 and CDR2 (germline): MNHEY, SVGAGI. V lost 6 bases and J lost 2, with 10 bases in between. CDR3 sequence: CASRLQGQETQYF. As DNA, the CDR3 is TGTGCCAGCAGATTACAGGGACAAGAGACCCAGTACTTC.

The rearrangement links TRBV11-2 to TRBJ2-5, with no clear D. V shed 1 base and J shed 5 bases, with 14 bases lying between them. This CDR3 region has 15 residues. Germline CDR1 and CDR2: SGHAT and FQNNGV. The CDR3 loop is CASSLGGGHTETQYF. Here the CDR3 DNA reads TGTGCCAGCAGCTTAGGAGGTGGCCATACCGAGACCCAGTACTTC.

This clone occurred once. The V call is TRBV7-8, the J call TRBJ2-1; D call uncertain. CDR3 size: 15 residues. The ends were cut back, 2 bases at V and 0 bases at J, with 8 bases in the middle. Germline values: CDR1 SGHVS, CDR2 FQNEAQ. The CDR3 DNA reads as TGTGCCAGCAGCTTAATGAGTGGCTCCTACAATGAGCAGTTCTTC. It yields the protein CASSLMSGSYNEQFF.

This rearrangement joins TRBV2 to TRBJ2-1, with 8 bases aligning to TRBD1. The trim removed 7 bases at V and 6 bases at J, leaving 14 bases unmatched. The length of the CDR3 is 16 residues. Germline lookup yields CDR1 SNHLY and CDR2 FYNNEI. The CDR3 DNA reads TGTGCCAGCATTTCGGACAGGGCGCAGCCCCCCAATGAGCAGTTCTTC. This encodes CASISDRAQPPNEQFF.

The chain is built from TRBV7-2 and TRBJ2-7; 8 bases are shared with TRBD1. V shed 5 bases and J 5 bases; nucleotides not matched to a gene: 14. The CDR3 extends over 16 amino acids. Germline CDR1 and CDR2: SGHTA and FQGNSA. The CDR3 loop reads CASSPRDRPLFHEQYF. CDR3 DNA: TGTGCCAGCAGCCCTAGGGACAGGCCTTTATTCCACGAGCAGTACTTC.

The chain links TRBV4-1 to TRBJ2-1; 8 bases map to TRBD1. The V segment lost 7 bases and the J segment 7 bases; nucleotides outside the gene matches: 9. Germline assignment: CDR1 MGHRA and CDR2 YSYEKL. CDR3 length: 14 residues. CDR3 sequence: CASTPGGARNEQFF. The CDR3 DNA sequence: TGCGCCAGCACCCCAGGGGGCGCTCGGAATGAGCAGTTCTTC.

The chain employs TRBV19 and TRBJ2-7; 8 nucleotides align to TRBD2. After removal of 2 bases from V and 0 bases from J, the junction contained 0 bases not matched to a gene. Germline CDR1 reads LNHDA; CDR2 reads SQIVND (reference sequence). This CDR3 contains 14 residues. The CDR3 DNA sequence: TGTGCCAGTAGTATAAGCGGGAGCTCCTACGAGCAGTACTTC. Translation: CASSISGSSYEQYF.

DNA of the CDR3: TGTGCCTGGAGCCGGGACAGGTCGAACTATGGCTACACCTTC. Translation: CAWSRDRSNYGYTF. This chain joins TRBV30 and TRBJ1-2; 8 bases fit TRBD1. J lost 2 bases, V lost 3 bases, and 5 bases had no gene match. Germline loops: CDR1 GTSNPN, CDR2 SVGIG (reference sequence). The CDR3 covers 14 residues.

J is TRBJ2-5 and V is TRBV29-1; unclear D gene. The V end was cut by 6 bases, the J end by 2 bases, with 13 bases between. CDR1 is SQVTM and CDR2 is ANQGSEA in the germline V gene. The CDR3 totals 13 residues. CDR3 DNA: TGCAGCGTCGAGGATCTATCTCAAGAGACCCAGTACTTC. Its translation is CSVEDLSQETQYF.

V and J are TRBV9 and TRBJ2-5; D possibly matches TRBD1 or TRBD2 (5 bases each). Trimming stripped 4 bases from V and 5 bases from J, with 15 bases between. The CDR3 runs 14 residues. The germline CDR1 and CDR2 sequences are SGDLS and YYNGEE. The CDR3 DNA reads TGTGCCAGCAGCCAAGAAGGGGAGTTGGAGACCCAGTACTTC. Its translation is CASSQEGELETQYF.

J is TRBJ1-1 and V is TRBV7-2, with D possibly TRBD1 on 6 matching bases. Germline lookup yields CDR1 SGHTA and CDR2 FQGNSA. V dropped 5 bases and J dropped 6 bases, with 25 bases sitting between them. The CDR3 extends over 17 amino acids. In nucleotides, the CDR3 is TGTGCCAGCAGCCCCCGATCGACAGGCCTTTTCGGCTCTGAAGCTTTCTTT. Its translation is CASSPRSTGLFGSEAFF.

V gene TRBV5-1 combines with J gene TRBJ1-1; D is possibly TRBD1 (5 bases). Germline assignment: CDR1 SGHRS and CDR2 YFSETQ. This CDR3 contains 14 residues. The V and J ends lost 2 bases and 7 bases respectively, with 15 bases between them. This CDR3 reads CASSFSEGWDEAFF. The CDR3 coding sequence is TGCGCCAGCAGCTTTTCGGAGGGGTGGGATGAAGCTTTCTTT.

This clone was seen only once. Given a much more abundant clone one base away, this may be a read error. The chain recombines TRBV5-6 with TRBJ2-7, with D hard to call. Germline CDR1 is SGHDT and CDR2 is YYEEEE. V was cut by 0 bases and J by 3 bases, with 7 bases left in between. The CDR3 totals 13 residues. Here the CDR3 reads CASSLAWDYEQYF. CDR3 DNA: TGTGCCAGCAGCTTGGCATGGGACTACGAGCAGTACTTC.

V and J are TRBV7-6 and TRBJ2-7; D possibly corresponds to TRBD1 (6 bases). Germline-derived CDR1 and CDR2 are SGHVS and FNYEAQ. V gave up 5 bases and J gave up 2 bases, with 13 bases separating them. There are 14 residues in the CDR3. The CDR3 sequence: CASSLRDTTYEQYF. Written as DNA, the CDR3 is TGTGCCAGCAGCCTACGGGACACCACCTACGAGCAGTACTTC.

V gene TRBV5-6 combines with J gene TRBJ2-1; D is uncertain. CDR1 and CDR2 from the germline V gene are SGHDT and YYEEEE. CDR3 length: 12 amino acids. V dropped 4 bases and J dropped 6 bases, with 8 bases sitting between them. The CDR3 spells CASSGISNEQFF. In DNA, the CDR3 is TGTGCCAGCAGCGGGATTAGCAATGAGCAGTTCTTC.

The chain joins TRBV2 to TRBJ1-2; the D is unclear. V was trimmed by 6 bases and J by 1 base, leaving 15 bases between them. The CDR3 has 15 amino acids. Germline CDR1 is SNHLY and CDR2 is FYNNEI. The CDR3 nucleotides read TGTGCCAGCAGGGTGGCTGAGGTCGGTAACTATGGCTACACCTTC. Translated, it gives CASRVAEVGNYGYTF. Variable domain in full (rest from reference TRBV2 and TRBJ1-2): EPEVTQTPSHQVTQMGQEVILRCVPISNHLYFYWYRQILGQKVEFLVSFYNNEISEKSEIFDDQFSVERPDGSNFTLKIRSTKLEDSAMYFCASRVAEVGNYGYTFGSGTRLTVV.

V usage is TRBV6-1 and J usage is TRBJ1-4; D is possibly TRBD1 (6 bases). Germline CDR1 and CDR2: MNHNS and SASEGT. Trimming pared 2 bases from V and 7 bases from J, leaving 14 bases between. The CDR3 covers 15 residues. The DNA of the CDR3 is TGTGCCAGCAGTGAAACGGGGGGGGGCCGTGAAAAACTGTTTTTT. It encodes CASSETGGGREKLFF.

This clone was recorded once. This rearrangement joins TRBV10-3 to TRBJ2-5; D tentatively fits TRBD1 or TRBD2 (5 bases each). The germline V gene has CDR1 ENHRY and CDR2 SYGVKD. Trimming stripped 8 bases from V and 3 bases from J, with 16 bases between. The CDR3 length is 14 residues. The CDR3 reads CAIGGSGNKETQYF. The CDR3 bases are TGTGCCATCGGGGGTTCGGGAAACAAAGAGACCCAGTACTTC.

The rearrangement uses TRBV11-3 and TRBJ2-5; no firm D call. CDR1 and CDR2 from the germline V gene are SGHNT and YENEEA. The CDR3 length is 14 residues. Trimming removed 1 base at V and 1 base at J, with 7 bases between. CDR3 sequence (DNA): TGTGCCAGCAGCTTAGCTGCCGGCCAAGAGACCCAGTACTTC. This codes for CASSLAAGQETQYF.

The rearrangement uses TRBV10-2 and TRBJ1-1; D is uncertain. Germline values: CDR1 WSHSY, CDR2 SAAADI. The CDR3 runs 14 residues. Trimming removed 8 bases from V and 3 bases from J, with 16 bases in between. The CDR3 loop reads CASGRPGSHTEAFF. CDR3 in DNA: TGCGCCAGCGGGCGGCCGGGGAGCCACACTGAAGCTTTCTTT.